Listed here are 5 T cell receptor beta chains from one sample, sequenced in a study of identical twins. Each CDR3 protein is one row after TCRdb ran MiXCR on the 5' RACE reads. The sample has roughly 690,000 distinct CDR3 sequences; less than 25% are singletons. These data were also reused for a study on T cells expressing NK-cell markers.

Sequenced: PBMCs. The receptors were gathered from a woman aged 18-29 years in good health.

The gene calls are TRBV12-3 or TRBV12-4 and TRBJ2-5; maybe TRBD2 (6 bases). The CDR3 consists of 13 residues. V lost 5 bases and J lost 7, with 14 bases in between. CDR3 amino acids: CASSLEGRGTQYF. CDR3 DNA: TGTGCCAGCAGTCTGGAGGGCCGAGGGACCCAGTACTTC.

A few counts support this clonotype. The chain is built from TRBV4-1 and TRBJ2-3; tentatively, D is TRBD2 (6 bases). V was trimmed by 4 bases and J by 2 bases, leaving 22 bases between them. Per germline, CDR1 MGHRA and CDR2 YSYEKL. This CDR3 has 18 amino acids. The CDR3 bases are TGCGCCAGCAGCCGACAATATATACTAGCAGACGACACAGATACGCAGTATTTT. Translating it yields CASSRQYILADDTDTQYF.

The chain employs TRBV10-2 and TRBJ2-7; the D gene is possibly TRBD2 (7 bases). Looked up from germline, CDR1 is WSHSY and CDR2 is SAAADI. The CDR3 runs to 15 residues. V was shortened by 7 bases and J by 4 bases, with 20 bases between the two germline ends. The CDR3 region is CASKGGLRGSYEQYF. In DNA form, the CDR3 reads TGCGCCAGCAAAGGGGGATTACGCGGGAGTTACGAGCAGTACTTC.

This clonotype came up a few times. V and J are TRBV10-3 and TRBJ2-2; TRBD1 agrees at 8 bases. Germline V gives CDR1 ENHRY, CDR2 SYGVKD. V lost 8 bases to trimming and J lost 2 bases; unmatched junction nucleotides: 1. The CDR3 runs 13 residues. The CDR3 here is CAIGQGNTGELFF. Here the CDR3 DNA reads TGTGCCATCGGACAGGGTAACACCGGGGAGCTGTTTTTT.

The rearrangement uses TRBV5-1 and TRBJ2-1, with TRBD2 matching 7 bases. Germline V gives CDR1 SGHRS, CDR2 YFSETQ. V shed 1 base, J shed 9 bases, and the junction held 10 bases outside the gene matches. The CDR3 contains 15 residues. CDR3 sequence (DNA): TGCGCCAGCAGCTTGAGCGGGGAGGGCCTCGGTGAGCAGTTCTTC. It translates to CASSLSGEGLGEQFF. The variable domain in full, completed from reference TRBV5-1 and TRBJ2-1, reads KAGVTQTPRYLIKTRGQQVTLSCSPISGHRSVSWYQQTPGQGLQFLFEYFSETQRNKGNFPGRFSGRQFSNSRSEMNVSTLELGDSALYLCASSLSGEGLGEQFFGPGTRLTVL.